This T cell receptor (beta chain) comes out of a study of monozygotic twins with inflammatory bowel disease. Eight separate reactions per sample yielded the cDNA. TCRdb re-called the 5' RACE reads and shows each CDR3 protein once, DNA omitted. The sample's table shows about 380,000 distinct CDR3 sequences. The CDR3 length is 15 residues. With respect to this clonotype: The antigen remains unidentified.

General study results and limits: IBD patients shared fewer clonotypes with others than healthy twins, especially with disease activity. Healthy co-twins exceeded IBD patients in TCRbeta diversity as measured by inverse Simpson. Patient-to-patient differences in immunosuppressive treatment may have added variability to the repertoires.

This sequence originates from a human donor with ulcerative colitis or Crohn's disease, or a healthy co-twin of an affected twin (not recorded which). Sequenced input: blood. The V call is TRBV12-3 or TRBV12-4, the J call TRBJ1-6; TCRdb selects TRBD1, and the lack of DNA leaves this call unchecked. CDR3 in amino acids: CASTPTGTYNSPLHF.